Listed below are T cell receptor beta chains from one sample, sequenced in a study of blood T cell repertoires in COVID-19. Produced via immunoSEQ multiplex PCR; TCRdb's table is partial and in-frame only. The data contain under 300,000 clones, 80% to 90% of them singletons. Specimen: PBMCs or T cells enriched from blood (not recorded which). The receptors were gathered from a woman aged 45-60 years who had recovered from COVID-19. The CDR3 runs from the conserved cysteine through the conserved F or W. Each record gives: V gene, D gene, clone size, J gene, CDR3 DNA, CDR3 protein. A D gene is named only where the DNA matches it firmly. Some rows mark clone size as missing; the rest say once, few, many or name a class of expanded clone.

V: TRBV6-1
D: -
size: -
J: TRBJ1-5
DNA: TGTGCCAGCAGTGAAGCGGAGGTGAGGCAGCCCCAGCATTTT
CDR3: CASSEAEVRQPQHF

V: TRBV28
D: TRBD1
size: -
J: TRBJ1-5
DNA: TGTGCCAGCAGAGCAACGGGACAGGGCTATCAGCCCCAGCATTTT
CDR3: CASRATGQGYQPQHF

V: TRBV7-8
D: TRBD1
size: -
J: TRBJ2-7
DNA: TGTGCCAGCAGCTTACCCGGGACAGCGGTTGGGCAGTACTTC
CDR3: CASSLPGTAVGQYF

V: TRBV6-4
D: -
size: -
J: TRBJ2-3
DNA: TGTGCCAGCAGTGCTAGTCTCACAGATACGCAGTATTTT
CDR3: CASSASLTDTQYF

V: TRBV7-9
D: TRBD1
size: -
J: TRBJ2-5
DNA: TGTGCCAGCAGCTTAGGTGGCAGGGGGGAGACCCAGTACTTC
CDR3: CASSLGGRGETQYF

V: TRBV10-2
D: -
size: -
J: TRBJ1-5
DNA: TGCGCCAGCAGTAGGTTCCAGGGTAGCAATCAGCCCCAGCATTTT
CDR3: CASSRFQGSNQPQHF

V: TRBV3-1/TRBV3-2
D: TRBD1
size: -
J: TRBJ1-1
DNA: TGTGCCAGCAGCCGAGGACAGGGGGGATTGACGACTGAAGCTTTCTTT
CDR3: CASSRGQGGLTTEAFF

V: TRBV27
D: -
size: -
J: TRBJ2-5
DNA: TGTGCCAGCAGTTTAAAATCAGGCCAAGAGACCCAGTACTTC
CDR3: CASSLKSGQETQYF

V: TRBV19
D: -
size: once
J: TRBJ2-2
DNA: TGTGCCAGTAGTATCGAAGTTAGCACCGGGGAGCTGTTTTTT
CDR3: CASSIEVSTGELFF

V: TRBV9
D: -
size: -
J: TRBJ1-1
DNA: TGTGCCAGCAGCGTAGATCCCAGGGGAGGGACTGAAGCTTTCTTT
CDR3: CASSVDPRGGTEAFF

V: TRBV28
D: -
size: -
J: TRBJ2-7
DNA: TGTGCCAGCAGTGAAGCTTCCTACGAGCAGTACTTC
CDR3: CASSEASYEQYF

V: TRBV14
D: -
size: -
J: TRBJ2-5
DNA: TGTGCCAGCAGCCATCTGGAGACCCAGTACTTC
CDR3: CASSHLETQYF

V: TRBV7-9
D: TRBD1
size: -
J: TRBJ2-7
DNA: TGTGCCAGCACCCGGCAGGGGGCCCCCCTCGAGCAGTACTTC
CDR3: CASTRQGAPLEQYF

V: TRBV5-1
D: -
size: -
J: TRBJ1-3
DNA: TGCGCCAGCAGCCCCTCGGGGGTTCAAGGTGGAAACACCATATATTTT
CDR3: CASSPSGVQGGNTIYF